The T cell receptor (beta chain) described here comes from a study of cytomegalovirus exposure and HLA in healthy donors. Study-wide results and limits: What TCR beta sequences reportedly achieved was accurate prediction of HLA-A and HLA-B alleles in most subjects. Analyses of presence and absence presupposed an approximately uniform sequencing depth across donors.

The CDR3 totals 13 residues. Trimming pared 5 bases from V and 5 bases from J, leaving 12 bases between. CDR1 MNHNY and CDR2 SVGAGI come from the germline V gene (reference sequence). On this clone: Its specificity is unknown.

Use of 60 Vbeta and 13 Jbeta primers characterized the PCR. This table comes from immunoSEQ multiplex PCR, and its TCRdb copy is limited to in-frame clones, with some not included. Among roughly 120,000 clones listed, about three quarters were seen once. The J gene is TRBJ1-2, the V gene TRBV6-6, with D maybe TRBD1 (5 bases). The TCR originated in a human donor in good health. The sequencing sample was made of PBMCs. The CDR3 loop reads CASSIDRQYGYTF. DNA of the CDR3: TGTGCCAGCAGTATCGACAGACAGTATGGCTACACCTTC.